This is a list of T cell receptor beta chains from one sample in a study of shared clonotypes between healthy human individuals. Only in-frame clones appear in the TCRdb table, and some are missing; sequencing was by immunoSEQ multiplex PCR. The table includes 600,000 or so clones, 90% to 95% detected once. What was sequenced was naive CD8+ T cells sorted from blood. Receptors originate from a woman in her 30s in good health. Both conserved end residues are part of each CDR3. D genes are given only for firm matches. Only part of the rows carry a size: once, few, many, or a class if the clone is expanded.

>.|.|TRBJ2-7|TRBV20-1
CSARESEQYF
TGCAGTGCTAGAGAGTCCGAGCAGTACTTC
>.|TRBD2|TRBJ2-3|TRBV7-2
CASSSTLADTDTQYF
TGTGCCAGCAGCTCTACGCTAGCGGACACAGATACGCAGTATTTT
>.|.|TRBJ1-1|TRBV5-6
CASSLAGGIMNTEAFF
TGTGCCAGCAGCTTGGCCGGGGGAATCATGAACACTGAAGCTTTCTTT
>.|.|TRBJ2-3|TRBV7-6
CASSLDGGDFRTDTQYF
TGTGCCAGCAGCTTAGACGGAGGGGACTTCCGCACAGATACGCAGTATTTT
>.|.|TRBJ2-2|TRBV11-2
CASSFAPRDHNTGELFF
TGTGCCAGCAGCTTCGCCCCCCGGGACCATAACACCGGGGAGCTGTTTTTT
>.|.|TRBJ1-1|TRBV6-6
CASSGTEAFF
TGTGCCAGCAGTGGGACTGAAGCTTTCTTT
>.|TRBD2|TRBJ2-7|TRBV5-4
CASSRGDGFEQYF
TGTGCCAGCAGCCGGGGGGACGGGTTCGAGCAGTACTTC
>.|.|TRBJ1-5|TRBV19
CASSMDHNSNQPQHF
TGTGCCAGTAGTATGGACCACAATAGCAATCAGCCCCAGCATTTT
>.|TRBD1|TRBJ2-1|TRBV4-1
CASSHPRQGSYNEQFF
TGCGCCAGCAGCCACCCGCGACAGGGCTCCTACAATGAGCAGTTCTTC
>.|.|TRBJ1-2|TRBV7-9
CASSSPWTPGYTF
TGTGCCAGCAGCTCGCCATGGACACCTGGCTACACCTTC
>few|.|TRBJ1-5|TRBV11-2
CASSLEGWGNSNQPQHF
TGTGCCAGCAGCTTAGAAGGGTGGGGGAATAGCAATCAGCCCCAGCATTTT
>.|.|TRBJ2-1|TRBV7-9
CASSLDLMLLFDEQFF
TGTGCCAGCAGCTTAGATTTAATGCTTTTGTTTGATGAGCAGTTCTTC
>.|TRBD1|TRBJ2-7|TRBV6-1
CASSEVAGGYEQYF
TGTGCCAGCAGTGAAGTGGCAGGGGGCTACGAGCAGTACTTC
>.|.|TRBJ2-7|TRBV11-2
CASSWGDDYEQYF
TGTGCCAGCAGCTGGGGTGACGACTACGAGCAGTACTTC
>.|.|TRBJ2-7|TRBV6-5
CASSYHKGDEQYF
TGTGCCAGCAGTTACCATAAGGGGGATGAGCAGTACTTC
>.|.|TRBJ1-1|TRBV7-3
CASSTYRSDEAFF
TGTGCCAGCAGCACCTACAGGTCCGATGAAGCTTTCTTT
>few|.|TRBJ1-2|TRBV4-1
CASSHGRGVHGYTF
TGCGCCAGCAGCCACGGCAGAGGGGTGCATGGCTACACCTTC
>.|.|TRBJ2-7|TRBV19
CASSPYTGSYEQYF
TGTGCCAGTAGCCCCTATACAGGCTCCTACGAGCAGTACTTC
>once|TRBD2|TRBJ2-1|TRBV9
CASSDSGRADNEQFF
TGTGCCAGCAGCGATAGCGGGAGGGCCGACAATGAGCAGTTCTTC
>.|TRBD1|TRBJ1-6|TRBV5-4
CASSTDRARSPLHF
TGTGCCAGCAGCACGGACAGGGCCCGGTCACCCCTCCACTTT
>.|.|TRBJ2-3|TRBV2
CASGGASDTQYF
TGTGCCAGCGGAGGGGCTTCAGATACGCAGTATTTT